This T cell receptor beta chain is drawn from a study of shared clonotypes between healthy human individuals. The protocol was immunoSEQ multiplex PCR, while the TCRdb copy is restricted to in-frame clones and leaves out a portion. This table has some 2,500,000 clones, less than 95% appearing once. Findings of the study overall: Sampling was confined to blood; repertoires within tissues likely differ.

CDR1 is MDHEN, CDR2 SYDVKM, per germline. V lost 6 bases to trimming and J lost 8 bases, with 16 bases between them. CDR3 length: 14 amino acids. Details on this clone: The antigen is unknown.

Specimen: naive CD4+ T cells from PBMCs. The subset is: CD45RA+ positively selected. The V and J genes are TRBV28 and TRBJ1-4; TRBD1 is a possible D gene (5 bases). This clonotype was sampled from a man between 18 and 35 years old in good health. Some clones in this sample may be carry-over from other donors' samples. CDR3 sequence (DNA): TGTGCCAGCAGGGTTCTCGACGGGGGGGAAAAACTGTTTTTT. Translating it yields CASRVLDGGEKLFF.